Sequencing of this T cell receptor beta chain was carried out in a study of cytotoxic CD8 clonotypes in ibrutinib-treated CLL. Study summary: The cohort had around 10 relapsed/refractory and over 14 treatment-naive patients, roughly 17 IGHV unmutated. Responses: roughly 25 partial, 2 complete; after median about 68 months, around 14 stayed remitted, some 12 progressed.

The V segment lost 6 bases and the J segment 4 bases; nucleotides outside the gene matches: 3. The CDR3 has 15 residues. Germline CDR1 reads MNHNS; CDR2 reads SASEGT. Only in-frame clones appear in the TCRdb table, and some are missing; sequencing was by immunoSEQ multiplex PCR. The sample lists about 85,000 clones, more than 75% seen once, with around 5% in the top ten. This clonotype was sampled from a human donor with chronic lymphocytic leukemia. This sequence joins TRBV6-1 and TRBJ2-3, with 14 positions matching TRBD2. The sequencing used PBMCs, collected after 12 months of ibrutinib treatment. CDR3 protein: CASSMTSGRADTQYF. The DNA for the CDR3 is TGTGCCAGCAGCATGACTAGCGGGAGGGCAGATACGCAGTATTTT.